Listed below are T cell receptor beta chains from one sample, sequenced in a study of graft-versus-host responses after intestinal transplantation. Profiling relied on immunoSEQ multiplex PCR, and the TCRdb table lists in-frame clones only, not all of them. In the table there are about 39,000 clones, 90% to 95% of which are singletons. These receptors' antigens are unknown. The input for sequencing was unstimulated CD8+ T cells sorted from spleen or lymph node cells, taken before transplant. The origin of the receptors is a human donor who was the organ donor for an intestinal transplant. Each CDR3 is given with its conserved first and last residue. D genes are given only for firm matches. Some rows have no size entry. The others give once, few or many, or a class for an expanded clone.

TGTGCCAGCAGTACATCTAGCGGGGACCCCACCCAGTACTTC | CASSTSSGDPTQYF | NA | TRBJ2-5 | TRBD2 | TRBV28
TGTGCCATCCTGACAGGGAGCACTGAAGCTTTCTTT | CAILTGSTEAFF | NA | TRBJ1-1 | TRBD1 | TRBV7-2
TGCGCCAGCAGCCAAGGTCGGGGGTTCGAGCAGTACTTC | CASSQGRGFEQYF | NA | TRBJ2-7 | NA | TRBV4-1
TGTGCCACCCCGATCTCTGGAAACACCATATATTTT | CATPISGNTIYF | few | TRBJ1-3 | NA | TRBV6-5
TGTGCCACCAGCAGAGGTGGACAGACGAACACTGAAGCTTTCTTT | CATSRGGQTNTEAFF | NA | TRBJ1-1 | NA | TRBV15
TGTGCCAGCCATCCCGGGAGCTCCTATAATTCACCCCTCCACTTT | CASHPGSSYNSPLHF | NA | TRBJ1-6 | NA | TRBV2
TGTGCCAGCAGCCTCCGGGGCGGGGGGGCAGGGGAGACCCAGTACTTC | CASSLRGGGAGETQYF | NA | TRBJ2-5 | TRBD2 | TRBV13
TGTGCCAGCAGCTTAACCCAATATAGCAATCAGCCCCAGCATTTT | CASSLTQYSNQPQHF | NA | TRBJ1-5 | NA | TRBV5-5
TGTGCCAGCAGTTTAAGAGGACCCCCAGAGCCGAATTCACCCCTCCACTTT | CASSLRGPPEPNSPLHF | NA | TRBJ1-6 | NA | TRBV28
TGCGCCAGCAGCCAGCTCCCAGGGGGTTTTGACTATGGCTACACCTTC | CASSQLPGGFDYGYTF | NA | TRBJ1-2 | TRBD1 | TRBV4-3
TGTGCCATCAGTGAGTTTCCTTGGGGGAGATTGAACACTGAAGCTTTCTTT | CAISEFPWGRLNTEAFF | NA | TRBJ1-1 | NA | TRBV10-3
TGTGCCAGCAGGACAGACACTCCAGGCGTCCTCCACTTT | CASRTDTPGVLHF | NA | TRBJ1-6 | NA | TRBV6-5
TGTGCCAGCAGCTTGGTCGGGACAGCTAACAATGAGCAGTTCTTC | CASSLVGTANNEQFF | NA | TRBJ2-1 | TRBD1 | TRBV5-6
TGTGCCAGCAGCCCGCGTGGAGCGGGGGGGCTAGATACGCAGTATTTT | CASSPRGAGGLDTQYF | once | TRBJ2-3 | TRBD2 | TRBV7-9
TGTGCCAGCAGCGTAGCTGGGAGCGGGGGGGGAGAGACCCAGTACTTC | CASSVAGSGGGETQYF | NA | TRBJ2-5 | TRBD2 | TRBV9
TGTGCCAGCAGCAGAACGTGGCCCGGACGCCTTGGGAGCAATCAGCCCCAGCATTTT | CASSRTWPGRLGSNQPQHF | NA | TRBJ1-5 | NA | TRBV28
TGTGCCAGCAGCTTAAGGAGGGGACTAGCGGGTGTAGACACCGGGGAGCTGTTTTTT | CASSLRRGLAGVDTGELFF | NA | TRBJ2-2 | TRBD2 | TRBV7-3
TGTGCCAGCAGTTTCGGGGACTACGAGCAGTACTTC | CASSFGDYEQYF | NA | TRBJ2-7 | NA | TRBV7-9
TGTGCCAGAAGCTTGGAAAGGTCAGAAAGCAATCAGCCCCAGCATTTT | CARSLERSESNQPQHF | NA | TRBJ1-5 | NA | TRBV5-3
TGTGCCAGCAGCCCAGGGACTGACGAGCAGTACTTC | CASSPGTDEQYF | NA | TRBJ2-7 | NA | TRBV7-9
TGTGCCAGCAGTGAAGGACTAGCGGGGGTTCTCTCCTACGAGCAGTACTTC | CASSEGLAGVLSYEQYF | NA | TRBJ2-7 | TRBD2 | TRBV6-1
TGTGCCAGCAGGAGGCAGGCATTCTATAATTCACCCCTCCACTTT | CASRRQAFYNSPLHF | NA | TRBJ1-6 | NA | TRBV6-5
TGTGCCAGCACAGGGCACAGGGGTTCACCCCTCCACTTT | CASTGHRGSPLHF | NA | TRBJ1-6 | TRBD1 | TRBV18
TGTGCCAGCAGCTTGTCTAGCAGGGGATATGGCTACACCTTC | CASSLSSRGYGYTF | NA | TRBJ1-2 | NA | TRBV5-6
TGTGCCAGCAGCCAAGGGACTAGCGGGAGAGAGACCCAGTACTTC | CASSQGTSGRETQYF | NA | TRBJ2-5 | TRBD2 | TRBV5-4
TGTGCCAGCAGCTCCGTGGAGGGGGAGCTGTTTTTT | CASSSVEGELFF | NA | TRBJ2-2 | NA | TRBV6-6
TGTGCCAGCAGTTTACGGGAACAAACGGGGGAGCTGTTTTTT | CASSLREQTGELFF | NA | TRBJ2-2 | NA | TRBV27
TGCGCCAGCAGCCAAGAGTTATTACGGATAAATGAGCAGTTCTTC | CASSQELLRINEQFF | NA | TRBJ2-1 | NA | TRBV4-1
TGCGCCGGGGAAGGGCCCATCTACAATGAGCAGTTCTTC | CAGEGPIYNEQFF | NA | TRBJ2-1 | NA | TRBV23-1
TGCGCCAGCAGCCAAGACCTAGCGGGGGGACCCTACGAGCAGTACTTC | CASSQDLAGGPYEQYF | NA | TRBJ2-7 | TRBD2 | TRBV4-3
TGTGCCAGCAGCCACAGGGGGCGCAGGGCTAGCGGGGGGGTATACGAGCAGTACTTC | CASSHRGRRASGGVYEQYF | NA | TRBJ2-7 | TRBD2 | TRBV13
TGCGCCAGCAGTGAGTCAAGGGTTAGCACAGATACGCAGTATTTT | CASSESRVSTDTQYF | NA | TRBJ2-3 | NA | TRBV10-1
TGTGCCAGCAGCCTGGACTCATACTACGAGCAGTACTTC | CASSLDSYYEQYF | NA | TRBJ2-7 | NA | TRBV27
TGTGCCAGCAGTGAATCTGGGGGCCTCAATGAAAAACTGTTTTTT | CASSESGGLNEKLFF | NA | TRBJ1-4 | NA | TRBV25-1
TGCAGCGTTGAAAAGGAGCACTATGGCTACACCTTC | CSVEKEHYGYTF | once | TRBJ1-2 | NA | TRBV29-1
TGTGCCAGCAGTTTATCGACGGGAAACTATGGCTACACCTTC | CASSLSTGNYGYTF | NA | TRBJ1-2 | NA | TRBV27
TGCGCCAGCAGCGGGGACAGACTCTACGAGCAGTACTTC | CASSGDRLYEQYF | NA | TRBJ2-7 | TRBD1 | TRBV5-1
TGTGCCAGCAGTTACAGGGGGCTTTACAATGAGCAGTTCTTC | CASSYRGLYNEQFF | NA | TRBJ2-1 | TRBD1 | TRBV6-6
TGTGCCAGCAGTTATGCCGGAGGGGACTACGAGCAGTACTTC | CASSYAGGDYEQYF | NA | TRBJ2-7 | NA | TRBV6-5
TGTGCCAGCAGCGCTATGAACACTGAAGCTTTCTTT | CASSAMNTEAFF | NA | TRBJ1-1 | NA | TRBV6-5
TGCGCCAGCAGCCCAACCTTAGCGGGGGCGGCAAAGGAGCAGTTCTTC | CASSPTLAGAAKEQFF | NA | TRBJ2-1 | TRBD2 | TRBV4-1
TGTGCCAGCAGCGACTCATTGAACACTGAAGCTTTCTTT | CASSDSLNTEAFF | NA | TRBJ1-1 | NA | TRBV7-7
TGTGCCAGCACCCCCCGGGACAGGGACTACGAGCAGTACTTC | CASTPRDRDYEQYF | NA | TRBJ2-7 | TRBD1 | TRBV9